Sequencing of this T cell receptor beta chain was carried out in a study of CD4+ T cells in melanoma. Study observations and caveats: A reported correlation linked neoantigen-specific CD4+ T cells to CD8+, macrophage and B cell function. Reportedly, melanoma neoantigen-specific CD4+ T cells showed varied differentiation states.

A remark on this clone: Its target is not known.

Trimming removed 8 bases at V and 2 bases at J, with 13 bases between. The CDR3 covers 15 residues. CDR1 is LNHDA, CDR2 SQIVND, per germline (reference sequence). Generated by immunoSEQ multiplex PCR, the TCRdb table keeps only in-frame clones and is missing some. The sample has about 15,000 clones; approximately 62% are singletons. Input material: cells from a culture (not recorded whether cultured in vitro). The receptor was derived from a human donor with melanoma. This chain connects TRBV19 to TRBJ2-6, with D perhaps TRBD1 (6 bases). CDR3 nucleotide sequence: TGTGCCAGTGGAACAGGGAAGACTGGGGCCAACGTCCTGACTTTC. Translated: CASGTGKTGANVLTF.